The source of this T cell receptor beta chain is a study of technical replicates of blood from a handful of donors. The CDR3 loop spans 16 amino acids. The V segment lost 0 bases and the J segment 3 bases; nucleotides outside the gene matches: 9. From germline, CDR1 is SGHRS and CDR2 YFSETQ. Sequencing was performed with immunoSEQ multiplex PCR; in TCRdb, only in-frame clones are kept and a portion is missing. The data hold about 81,000 clones, with around 93% observed a single time. This TCR derives from a human donor in good health. The V and J genes are TRBV5-1 and TRBJ2-7, with 7 bases that match TRBD1. What was sequenced was T cells isolated from PBMCs. For the CDR3, the DNA is TGCGCCAGCAGCTTGGGGGTAAGACAGGGAGTCTACGAGCAGTACTTC. This sequence encodes CASSLGVRQGVYEQYF.